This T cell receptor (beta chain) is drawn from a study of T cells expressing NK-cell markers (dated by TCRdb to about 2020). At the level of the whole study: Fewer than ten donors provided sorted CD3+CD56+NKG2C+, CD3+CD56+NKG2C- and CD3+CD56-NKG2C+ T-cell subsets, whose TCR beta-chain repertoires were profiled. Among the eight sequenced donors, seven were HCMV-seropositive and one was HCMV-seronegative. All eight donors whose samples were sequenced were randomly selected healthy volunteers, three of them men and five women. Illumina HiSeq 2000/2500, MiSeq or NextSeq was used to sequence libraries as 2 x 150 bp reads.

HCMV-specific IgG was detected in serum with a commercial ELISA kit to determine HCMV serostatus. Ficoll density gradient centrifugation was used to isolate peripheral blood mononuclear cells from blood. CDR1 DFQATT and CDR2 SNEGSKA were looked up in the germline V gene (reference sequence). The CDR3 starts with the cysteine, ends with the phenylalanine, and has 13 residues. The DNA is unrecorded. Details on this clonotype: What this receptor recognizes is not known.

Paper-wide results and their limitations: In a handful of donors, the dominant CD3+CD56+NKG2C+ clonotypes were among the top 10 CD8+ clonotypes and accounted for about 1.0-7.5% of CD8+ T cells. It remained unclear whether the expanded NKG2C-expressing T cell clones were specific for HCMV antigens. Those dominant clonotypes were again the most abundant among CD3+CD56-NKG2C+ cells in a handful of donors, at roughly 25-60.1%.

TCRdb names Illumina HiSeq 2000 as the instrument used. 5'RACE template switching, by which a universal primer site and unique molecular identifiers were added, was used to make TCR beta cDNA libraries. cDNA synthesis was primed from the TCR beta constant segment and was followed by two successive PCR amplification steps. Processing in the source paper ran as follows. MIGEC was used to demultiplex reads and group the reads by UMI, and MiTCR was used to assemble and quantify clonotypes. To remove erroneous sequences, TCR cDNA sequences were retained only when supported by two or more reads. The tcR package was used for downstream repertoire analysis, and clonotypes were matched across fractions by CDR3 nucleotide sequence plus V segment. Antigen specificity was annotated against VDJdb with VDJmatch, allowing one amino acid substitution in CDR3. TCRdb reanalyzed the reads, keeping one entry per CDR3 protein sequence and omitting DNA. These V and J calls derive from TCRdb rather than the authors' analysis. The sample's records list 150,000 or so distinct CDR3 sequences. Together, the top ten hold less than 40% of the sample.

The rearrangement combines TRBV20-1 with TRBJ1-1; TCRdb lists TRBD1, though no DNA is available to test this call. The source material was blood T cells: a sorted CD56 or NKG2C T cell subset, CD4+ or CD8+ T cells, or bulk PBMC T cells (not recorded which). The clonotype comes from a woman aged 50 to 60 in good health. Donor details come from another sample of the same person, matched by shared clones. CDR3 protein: CSARELTGTEAFF.